This TCR beta chain is drawn from a study of blood T cell repertoires in COVID-19 (dated by TCRdb to the early 2020s). Some background on the complete study: Samples covering the acute and convalescent phases of COVID-19 were provided by collaborators in the United States, Italy and Spain. The prospective study material was composed of cDNA or gDNA derived from T cells, B-cell-depleted T cells, or PBMCs. Deeply sampled blood TCRbeta repertoires from subjects exposed to, actively infected with, or recovered from COVID-19 were included in the dataset. A freely available public database, intended as a resource for researchers studying the immune response to SARS-CoV-2, is where the repertoires were released. The samples were drawn from two sources: the first 160 participants of the ongoing ImmuneRACE study, and over 950 subjects contributed by 6 global collaborators. Nearly every sample came with metadata listing a de-identified subject ID, COVID-19 status, age in years and sex. Where HLA class I and class II types were available, the types were taken from metadata supplied by the sample provider, not from assay-based typing. The study at large found these results: The amount of clinical and demographic metadata varied by source and participant and was provided uncurated.

TCRbeta CDR3 regions were amplified from genomic DNA using the immunoSEQ Assay, a bias-controlled multiplex PCR. Under the source paper's analysis protocol: Within the assay, amplification of reference gene primers was used to estimate how many nucleated cells each sample contained. To quantify the absolute abundance of each unique TCRbeta CDR3 rearrangement, sequence reads were collapsed and filtered. For each sample, productive Simpson clonality was calculated by taking the square root of Simpson's diversity index across productive rearrangements. TCRdb stores this immuneACCESS table with in-frame sequences only. Part of the clones is absent; in the studies checked, under half of the shortfall reflects unresolved V genes, and no reason is known for the rest. That table furnishes V, J and clone size, whereas the DNA furnished D and trimming. For this sample the table gives some 260,000 clones, of which roughly 88% were detected only once. The top ten constitute roughly 0.8% of the sample.

Comments on this clone: This receptor's antigen is unknown. Per-base quality was not reported, and no clone a single base away is much larger than it.

Whole blood was collected in K2EDTA tubes by collaborating institutions according to the institutions' own protocols. For TCRbeta analysis, collaborators shipped samples in one of three forms: frozen whole blood, isolated PBMCs, or DNA extracted from either of those sample types. Cut back by 6 bases and 5 bases, the V and J ends lie 20 bases apart. CDR1 SGHVS and CDR2 FNYEAQ are derived from the germline V gene. From the cysteine through the phenylalanine, the CDR3 covers 15 amino acids. Left in the record is the CDR3 DNA by itself, 45 bases read in frame from the first base. Specimen: peripheral blood. The receptor was derived from a woman aged 25 to 39 with acute or convalescent COVID-19. The chain couples TRBV7-6 to TRBJ2-7; TRBD2 might be the D gene, on 5 matching bases. The CDR3 sequence is CASSLLGEPGDEQYF. The DNA is as follows: TGTGCCAGCAGTCTACTCGGGGAACCAGGAGACGAGCAGTACTTC. Beyond the CDR3, the reference TRBV7-6 and TRBJ2-7 genes provide the residues; the full variable domain reads: GAGVSQSPRYKVTKRGQDVALRCDPISGHVSLYWYRQALGQGPEFLTYFNYEAQQDKSGLPNDRFSAERPEGSISTLTIQRTEQRDSAMYRCASSLLGEPGDEQYFGPGTRLTVT.